This T cell receptor (beta chain) was documented in a study of beta chain features in type 1 diabetes. Points on this clone: Its antigen is undetermined.

Findings and caveats of the study: Type 1 diabetes patients showed a moderate but significant shortening of TCRB CDR3s in all four CD4+ subsets.

Expressed TCRB transcripts were sequenced, since all the RNA that had been isolated was reverse transcribed. The method was immunoSEQ multiplex PCR; TCRdb's version includes in-frame clones alone and lacks a portion of them. The sample includes a few hundred thousand clones, around 13% seen only once; the top ten take just under 0.02%. Stem cell-like memory, regulatory, central memory and naive CD4+ cells were sorted via CD45RO/CCR7/CD25/CD127/CD95/CD27. Material: naive CD4+ T cells from blood. This TCR was sampled from a man aged 30 to 39 with type 1 diabetes.

CDR3 sequence (DNA): TGTGCCATCACCGGGACAGGGGGCAAGGCTGGCTACACCTTC. Its translation is CAITGTGGKAGYTF. The chain links TRBV6-5 to TRBJ1-2; 12 bases are shared with TRBD1. With V trimmed by 10 bases and J by 7 bases, 10 bases remained unmatched. CDR3 length: 14 residues. Per the germline V gene, CDR1 is MNHEY and CDR2 is SVGAGI.